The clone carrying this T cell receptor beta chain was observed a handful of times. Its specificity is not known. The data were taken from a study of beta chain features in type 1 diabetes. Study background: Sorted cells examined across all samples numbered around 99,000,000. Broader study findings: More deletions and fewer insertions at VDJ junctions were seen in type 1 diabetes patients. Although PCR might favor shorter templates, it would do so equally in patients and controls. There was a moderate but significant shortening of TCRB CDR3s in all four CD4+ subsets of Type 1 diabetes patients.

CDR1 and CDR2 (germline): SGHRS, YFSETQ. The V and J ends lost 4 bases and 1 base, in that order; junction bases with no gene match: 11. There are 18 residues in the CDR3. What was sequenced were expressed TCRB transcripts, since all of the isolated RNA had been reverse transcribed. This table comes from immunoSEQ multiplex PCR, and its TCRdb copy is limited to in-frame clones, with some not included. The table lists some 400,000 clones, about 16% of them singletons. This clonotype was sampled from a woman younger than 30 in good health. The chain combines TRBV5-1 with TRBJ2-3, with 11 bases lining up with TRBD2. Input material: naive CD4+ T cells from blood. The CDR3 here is CASSETGTSGLRTDTQYF. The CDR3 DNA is TGCGCCAGCAGCGAAACCGGGACTAGCGGTCTACGCACAGATACGCAGTATTTT.